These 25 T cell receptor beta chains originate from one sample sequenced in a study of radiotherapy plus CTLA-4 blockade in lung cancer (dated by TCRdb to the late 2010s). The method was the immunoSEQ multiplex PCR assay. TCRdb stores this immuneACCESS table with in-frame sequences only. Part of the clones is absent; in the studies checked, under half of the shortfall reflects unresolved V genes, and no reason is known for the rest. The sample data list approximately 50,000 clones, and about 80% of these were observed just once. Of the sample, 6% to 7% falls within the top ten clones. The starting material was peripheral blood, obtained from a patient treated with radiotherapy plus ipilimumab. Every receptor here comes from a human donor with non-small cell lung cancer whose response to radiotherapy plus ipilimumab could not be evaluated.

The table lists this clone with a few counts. The CDR3 loop reads CASSQEKTSGRAPSSYNEQFF. The CDR3 DNA is TGTGCCAGCAGCCAAGAGAAGACTAGCGGGAGGGCCCCGAGCTCCTACAATGAGCAGTTCTTC. The gene calls are TRBV4-2 and TRBJ2-1; 14 nucleotides agree with TRBD2. CDR1 and CDR2 from the germline V gene are LGHNA and YNFKEQ. This CDR3 has 21 amino acids. V shed 0 bases and J 0 bases; nucleotides not matched to a gene: 10.

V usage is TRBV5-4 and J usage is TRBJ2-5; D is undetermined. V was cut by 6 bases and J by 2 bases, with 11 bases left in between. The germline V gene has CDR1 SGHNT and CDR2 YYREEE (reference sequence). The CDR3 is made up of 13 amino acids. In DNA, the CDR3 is TGTGCCAGCAACCACGACTGGCAAGAGACCCAGTACTTC. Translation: CASNHDWQETQYF.

The CDR3 DNA reads as TGCGCCAGCAGTCGGACAGTCGGAGAAGAGACCCAGTACTTC. Translation gives CASSRTVGEETQYF. The chain is built from TRBV4-3 and TRBJ2-5, with D perhaps TRBD1 (6 bases). V lost 6 bases, J lost 3 bases, and 14 bases lay in between. Per germline, CDR1 LGHNA and CDR2 YSLEER. The CDR3 spans 14 residues.

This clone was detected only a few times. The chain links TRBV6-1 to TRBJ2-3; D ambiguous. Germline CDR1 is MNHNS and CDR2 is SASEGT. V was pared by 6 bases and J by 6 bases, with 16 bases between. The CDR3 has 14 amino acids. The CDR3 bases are TGTGCCAGCAGCTACACGGGTTTGCAGGATACGCAGTATTTT. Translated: CASSYTGLQDTQYF.

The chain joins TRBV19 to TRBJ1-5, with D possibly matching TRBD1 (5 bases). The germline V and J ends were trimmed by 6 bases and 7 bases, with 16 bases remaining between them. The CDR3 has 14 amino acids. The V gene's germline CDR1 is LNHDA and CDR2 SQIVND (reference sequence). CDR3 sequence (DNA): TGTGCCAGTAGCCCCTCCGGGACTGGGCAGCCCCAGCATTTT. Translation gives CASSPSGTGQPQHF.

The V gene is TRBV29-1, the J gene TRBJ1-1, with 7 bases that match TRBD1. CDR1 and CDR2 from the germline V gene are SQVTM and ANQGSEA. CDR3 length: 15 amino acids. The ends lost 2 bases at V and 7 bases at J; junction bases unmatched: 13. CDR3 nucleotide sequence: TGCAGCGTTGAAACATCTCACAGGGGCTGGATTGAAGCTTTCTTT. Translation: CSVETSHRGWIEAFF.

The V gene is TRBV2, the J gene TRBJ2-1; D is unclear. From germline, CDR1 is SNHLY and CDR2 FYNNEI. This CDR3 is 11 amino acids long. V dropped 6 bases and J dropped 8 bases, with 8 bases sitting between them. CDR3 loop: CASSKQDEQFF. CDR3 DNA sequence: TGTGCCAGCAGCAAACAAGATGAGCAGTTCTTC.

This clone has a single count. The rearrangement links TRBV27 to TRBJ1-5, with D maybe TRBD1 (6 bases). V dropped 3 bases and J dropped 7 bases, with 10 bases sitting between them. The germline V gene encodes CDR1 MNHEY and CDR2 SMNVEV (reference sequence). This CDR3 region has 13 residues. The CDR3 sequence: CASSFNRDQPQHF. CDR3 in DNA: TGTGCCAGCAGTTTTAACAGGGACCAGCCCCAGCATTTT.

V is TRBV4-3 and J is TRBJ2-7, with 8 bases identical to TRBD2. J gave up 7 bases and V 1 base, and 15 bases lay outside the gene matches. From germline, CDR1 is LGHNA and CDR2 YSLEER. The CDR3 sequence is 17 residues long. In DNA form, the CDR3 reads TGCGCCAGCAGCCAAGCTCTAGGGCAAGCGGGAGAAAGGGAGCAGTACTTC. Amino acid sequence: CASSQALGQAGEREQYF.

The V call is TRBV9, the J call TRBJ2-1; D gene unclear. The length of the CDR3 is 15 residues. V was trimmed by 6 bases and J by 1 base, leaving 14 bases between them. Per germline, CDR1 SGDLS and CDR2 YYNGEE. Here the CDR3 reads CASTLDDFSYNEQFF. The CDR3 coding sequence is TGTGCCAGCACCCTAGACGACTTTTCCTACAATGAGCAGTTCTTC.

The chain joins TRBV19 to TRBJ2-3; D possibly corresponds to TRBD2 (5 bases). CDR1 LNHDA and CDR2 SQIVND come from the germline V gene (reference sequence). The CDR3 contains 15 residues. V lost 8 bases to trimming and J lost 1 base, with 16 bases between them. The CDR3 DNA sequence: TGTGCCAGTCGTGAGGGTGGGCAGGGCACAGATACGCAGTATTTT. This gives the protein CASREGGQGTDTQYF.

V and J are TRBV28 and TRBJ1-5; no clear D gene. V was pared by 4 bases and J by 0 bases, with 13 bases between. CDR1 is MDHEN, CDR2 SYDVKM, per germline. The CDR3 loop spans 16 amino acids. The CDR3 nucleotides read TGTGCCAGCAGTTCTCTTCAGGCGTATAGCAATCAGCCCCAGCATTTT. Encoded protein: CASSSLQAYSNQPQHF.

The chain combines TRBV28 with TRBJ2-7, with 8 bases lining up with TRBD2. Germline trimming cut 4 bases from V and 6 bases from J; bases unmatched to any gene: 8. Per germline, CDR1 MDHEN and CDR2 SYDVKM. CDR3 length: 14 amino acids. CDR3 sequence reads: CASSWGGRSREQYF. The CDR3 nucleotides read TGTGCCAGCAGTTGGGGCGGGAGGTCCCGCGAGCAGTACTTC.

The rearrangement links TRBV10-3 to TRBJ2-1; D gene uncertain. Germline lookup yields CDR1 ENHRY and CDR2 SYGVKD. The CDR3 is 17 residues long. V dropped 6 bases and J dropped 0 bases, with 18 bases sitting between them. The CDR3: CAIRNPPGSTSYNEQFF. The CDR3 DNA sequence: TGTGCCATCAGGAACCCCCCGGGTTCTACCTCCTACAATGAGCAGTTCTTC.

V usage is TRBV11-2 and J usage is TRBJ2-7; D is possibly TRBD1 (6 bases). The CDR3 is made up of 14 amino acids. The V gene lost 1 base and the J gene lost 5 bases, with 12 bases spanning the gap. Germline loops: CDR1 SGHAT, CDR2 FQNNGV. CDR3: CASSLAGVHNEQYF. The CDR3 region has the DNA TGTGCCAGCAGCTTAGCAGGGGTTCACAACGAGCAGTACTTC.

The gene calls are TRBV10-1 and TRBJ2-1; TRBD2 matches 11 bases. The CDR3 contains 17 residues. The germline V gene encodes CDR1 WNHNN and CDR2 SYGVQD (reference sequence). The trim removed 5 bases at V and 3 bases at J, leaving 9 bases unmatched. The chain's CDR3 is CASSPRTSGSFYNEQFF. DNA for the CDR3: TGCGCCAGCAGTCCTCGGACTAGCGGGTCTTTCTACAATGAGCAGTTCTTC.

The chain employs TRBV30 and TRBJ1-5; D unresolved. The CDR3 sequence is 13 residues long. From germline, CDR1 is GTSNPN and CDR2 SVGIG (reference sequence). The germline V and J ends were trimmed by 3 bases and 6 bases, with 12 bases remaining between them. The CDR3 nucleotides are TGTGCCTGGAGCCTCCGGGGAAGTCAGCCCCAGCATTTT. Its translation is CAWSLRGSQPQHF.

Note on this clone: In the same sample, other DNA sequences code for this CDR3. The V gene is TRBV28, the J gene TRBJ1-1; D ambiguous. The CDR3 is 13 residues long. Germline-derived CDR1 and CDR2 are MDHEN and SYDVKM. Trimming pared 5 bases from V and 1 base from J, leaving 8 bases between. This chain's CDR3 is CASSPGQNTEAFF. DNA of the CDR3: TGTGCCAGCAGTCCGGGTCAGAACACTGAAGCTTTCTTT.

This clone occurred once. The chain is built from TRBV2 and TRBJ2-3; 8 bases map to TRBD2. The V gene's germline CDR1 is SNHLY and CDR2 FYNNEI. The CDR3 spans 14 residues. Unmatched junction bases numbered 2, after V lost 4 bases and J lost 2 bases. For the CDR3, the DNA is TGTGCCAGCAGTGTAGCGGGGCTCACAGATACGCAGTATTTT. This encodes CASSVAGLTDTQYF.

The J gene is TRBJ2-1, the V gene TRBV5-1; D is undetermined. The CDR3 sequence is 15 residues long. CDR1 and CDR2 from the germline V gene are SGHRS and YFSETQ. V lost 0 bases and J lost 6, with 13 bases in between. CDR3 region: CASSLGWAVGNEQFF. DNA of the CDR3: TGCGCCAGCAGCTTGGGTTGGGCAGTGGGCAATGAGCAGTTCTTC. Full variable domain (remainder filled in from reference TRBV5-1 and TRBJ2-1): KAGVTQTPRYLIKTRGQQVTLSCSPISGHRSVSWYQQTPGQGLQFLFEYFSETQRNKGNFPGRFSGRQFSNSRSEMNVSTLELGDSALYLCASSLGWAVGNEQFFGPGTRLTVL.

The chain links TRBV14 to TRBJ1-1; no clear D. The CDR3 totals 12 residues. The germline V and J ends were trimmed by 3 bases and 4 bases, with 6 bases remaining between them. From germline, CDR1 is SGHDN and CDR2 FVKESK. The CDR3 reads CASSQWSTEAFF. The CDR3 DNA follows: TGTGCCAGCAGCCAGTGGAGCACTGAAGCTTTCTTT.

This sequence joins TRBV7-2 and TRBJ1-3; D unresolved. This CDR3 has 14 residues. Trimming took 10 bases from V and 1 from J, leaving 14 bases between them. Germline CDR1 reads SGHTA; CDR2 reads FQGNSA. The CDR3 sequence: CATDSGRSGNTIYF. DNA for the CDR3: TGTGCCACCGATTCGGGGAGGTCTGGAAACACCATATATTTT.

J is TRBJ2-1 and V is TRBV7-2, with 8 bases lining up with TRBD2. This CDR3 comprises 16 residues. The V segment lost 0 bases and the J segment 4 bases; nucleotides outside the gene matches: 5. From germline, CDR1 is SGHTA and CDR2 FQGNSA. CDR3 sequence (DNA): TGTGCCAGCAGCTTAGCGGTGGCTAGCGGGTACAATGAGCAGTTCTTC. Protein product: CASSLAVASGYNEQFF. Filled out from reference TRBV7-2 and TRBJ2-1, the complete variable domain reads GAGVSQSPSNKVTEKGKDVELRCDPISGHTALYWYRQSLGQGLEFLIYFQGNSAPDKSGLPSDRFSAERTGGSVSTLTIQRTQQEDSAVYLCASSLAVASGYNEQFFGPGTRLTVL.

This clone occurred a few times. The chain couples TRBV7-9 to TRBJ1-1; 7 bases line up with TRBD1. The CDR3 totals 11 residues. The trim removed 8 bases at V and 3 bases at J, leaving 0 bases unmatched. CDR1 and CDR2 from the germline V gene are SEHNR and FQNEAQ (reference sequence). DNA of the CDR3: TGTGCCAGCCAGGGGGACACTGAAGCTTTCTTT. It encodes CASQGDTEAFF. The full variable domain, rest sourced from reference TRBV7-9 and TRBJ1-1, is DTGVSQNPRHKITKRGQNVTFRCDPISEHNRLYWYRQTLGQGPEFLTYFQNEAQLEKSRLLSDRFSAERPKGSFSTLEIQRTEQGDSAMYLCASQGDTEAFFGQGTRLTVV.

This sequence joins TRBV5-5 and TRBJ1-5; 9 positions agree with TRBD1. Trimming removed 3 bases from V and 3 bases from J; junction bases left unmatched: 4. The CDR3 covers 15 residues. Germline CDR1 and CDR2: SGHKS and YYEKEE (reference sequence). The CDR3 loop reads CASSWTGDYNQPQHF. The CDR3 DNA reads TGTGCCAGCAGCTGGACAGGGGATTACAATCAGCCCCAGCATTTT.